The clone carrying this TCR beta chain was seen at least ten times. The use of a sample-barcoded 5' primer and a J-beta primer mix characterized a second PCR of roughly 7 to 11 cycles. One entry per CDR3 protein results from TCRdb running MiXCR on the 5' RACE reads. The table includes roughly 560,000 distinct CDR3 sequences, 24% detected once. The study isolated at least 6.5 million PBMCs from each sample. The germline V and J ends were trimmed by 0 bases and 0 bases, with 9 bases remaining between them. This CDR3 region has 16 residues. Germline assignment: CDR1 LGHNA and CDR2 YSLEER. The sample originates from a study of blood T cells in healthy people across ages. These same records also appear under a second study, on T cells of mothers and their children. That source reports: Roughly 6 children, together with their three healthy Caucasian mothers, made up the donors. In related and unrelated pairs alike, thymic selection shapes TCR recombination output, with inherited differences minor.

This TCR was recovered from a boy aged 5-17 years in good health. Specimen: blood. V gene TRBV4-3 combines with J gene TRBJ2-1, with no clear D. CDR3 nucleotide sequence: TGCGCCAGCAGCCAAGATTATAGGGCCTCCTACAATGAGCAGTTCTTC. Translated: CASSQDYRASYNEQFF.